This T cell receptor beta chain was sequenced during a study of cytomegalovirus exposure and HLA in healthy donors. Study in general: Later, an analysis reported that the 120 or so validation repertoires had used the same platform as the roughly 660 first-cohort repertoires.

The method was immunoSEQ multiplex PCR; TCRdb's version includes in-frame clones alone and lacks a portion of them. This sample has about 160,000 clones, with less than 90% found just once. Study-wide results and limits: In the approximately 120 validation repertoires, a later analysis found that first-cohort TCR clusters tended to co-occur. Specificity for CMV antigens was confirmed in vitro for a few of the CMV-associated chains.

The germline gives CDR1 SGHTA, CDR2 FQGNSA. Losses at the gene ends were 5 bases for V and 4 bases for J; bases not matched to a gene: 12. The CDR3 runs to 17 residues. Points on this clone: The antigen remains unidentified.

Sequenced input: PBMCs. This clonotype was sampled from a woman younger than 35 in good health and CMV-seronegative. This rearrangement joins TRBV7-2 to TRBJ2-1; TRBD1 matches at 9 bases. This CDR3 is CASSPQAGTGIYNEQFF. DNA for the CDR3: TGTGCCAGCAGCCCCCAAGCCGGGACAGGGATATACAATGAGCAGTTCTTC.